This T cell receptor beta chain was recorded in a study of blood T cell repertoires in COVID-19. Study details: Samples came from the United States, Italy and Spain, spanning acute and convalescent COVID-19.

Source study methods: Counts of nucleated cells, estimated from reference gene primer amplification, were obtained. The method was immunoSEQ multiplex PCR; TCRdb's version includes in-frame clones alone and lacks a portion of them. The V and J calls and clone size are taken from that table; D and trimming were inferred from the DNA. In the table there are roughly 300,000 clones, about nine tenths of which are singletons. This CDR3 has 14 residues. Germline V CDR1 and CDR2: LNHDA, SQIVND (reference sequence). The V end was cut by 0 bases, the J end by 5 bases, with 7 bases between. With regard to this clone: At the DNA level, this CDR3 is encoded by other sequences in the same sample as well.

The V and J genes are TRBV19 and TRBJ2-2, with a tentative D call TRBD1 (6 bases). The specimen sequenced was peripheral blood. This TCR derives from a woman aged 30 to 39 with COVID-19, enrolled during active disease. This CDR3 reads CASSIDRGTGELFF. The CDR3 nucleotides read TGTGCCAGTAGTATAGATAGGGGGACCGGGGAGCTGTTTTTT.